Presented here are 12 T cell receptor beta chains from one specimen sequenced in a study of T-cell reconstitution after alpha-beta-depleted transplantation in children. Unique molecular identifiers were incorporated into the prepared TCRbeta library. TCRdb fed the PCR reads into MiXCR, producing one record per CDR3 protein. The table lists some 390,000 distinct CDR3 sequences, just over 20% of them singletons, with about 3.8% in the top ten. Material: PBMCs from the stem cell graft donor, obtained from the stem cell graft. These receptors were taken from a human donor who donated a stem cell graft to a child with acute myeloid leukemia.

In this sample, this clonotype turned up many times. V is TRBV20-1 and J is TRBJ1-1; 8 nucleotides agree with TRBD1. CDR3 length equals 12 residues. Trimming cost V 6 bases and J 4 bases; bases outside gene matches: 4. Germline CDR1 and CDR2: DFQATT and SNEGSKA (reference sequence). In DNA form, the CDR3 reads TGCAGTGCCTGGACAGGGACCACTGAAGCTTTCTTT. Residues: CSAWTGTTEAFF.

The chain joins TRBV29-1 to TRBJ2-5, with a tentative D call TRBD1 (6 bases). The CDR3 runs 12 residues. V lost 6 bases and J lost 5, with 13 bases in between. Germline V gives CDR1 SQVTM, CDR2 ANQGSEA. This CDR3 is CSVETRGETQYF. The CDR3 bases are TGCAGCGTCGAAACCAGGGGTGAGACCCAGTACTTC. The full variable domain, with the rest looked up from reference TRBV29-1 and TRBJ2-5, is SAVISQKPSRDICQRGTSLTIQCQVDSQVTMMFWYRQQPGQSLTLIATANQGSEATYESGFVIDKFPISRPNLTFSTLTVSNMSPEDSSIYLCSVETRGETQYFGPGTRLLVL.

This clonotype has a single count. The V and J genes are TRBV7-9 and TRBJ2-3, with TRBD1 matching over 8 bases. After removal of 4 bases from V and 2 bases from J, the junction contained 8 bases not matched to a gene. Germline CDR1 is SEHNR and CDR2 is FQNEAQ (reference sequence). This CDR3 is 16 amino acids long. The CDR3 DNA reads TGTGCCAGCAGCTCTAAGGGACAGGCTTACACAGATACGCAGTATTTT. Translated: CASSSKGQAYTDTQYF.

This chain uses TRBV7-2 with TRBJ2-7, with 8 positions matching TRBD2. The germline CDR1 and CDR2 sequences are SGHTA and FQGNSA. This CDR3 comprises 15 residues. V was pared by 5 bases and J by 4 bases, with 10 bases of the junction left unmatched. This CDR3 reads CASSPWTSRRYEQYF. DNA of the CDR3: TGTGCCAGCAGCCCATGGACTAGCCGGAGGTACGAGCAGTACTTC. Drawing the rest from reference TRBV7-2 and TRBJ2-7, the complete variable domain is GAGVSQSPSNKVTEKGKDVELRCDPISGHTALYWYRQSLGQGLEFLIYFQGNSAPDKSGLPSDRFSAERTGGSVSTLTIQRTQQEDSAVYLCASSPWTSRRYEQYFGPGTRLTVT.

The table lists this clonotype with many counts. The genes are TRBV12-3 or TRBV12-4 and TRBJ1-1; unclear D gene. The CDR3 covers 11 residues. The V end lost 3 bases, the J end lost 4 bases, and 3 bases lay between the germline ends. CDR3 bases: TGTGCCAGCAGTTTCCGCACTGAAGCTTTCTTT. Translating gives CASSFRTEAFF.

This rearrangement joins TRBV20-1 to TRBJ2-3; the match to TRBD1 covers 9 bases. CDR3 size: 17 residues. Germline CDR1 DFQATT, CDR2 SNEGSKA (reference sequence). V lost 5 bases, J lost 4 bases, and 16 bases stayed unmatched. The CDR3 DNA is TGCAGTGCTCCCAGGACAGGGGACGGGCTTTGGGCAGATACGCAGTATTTT. This codes for CSAPRTGDGLWADTQYF.

This clonotype was picked up many times. The chain has TRBV20-1 and TRBJ2-3; no reliable D call. CDR1 and CDR2 from the germline V gene are DFQATT and SNEGSKA (reference sequence). The CDR3 is 13 amino acids. CDR3 in amino acids: CSVKTPGTDTQYF. CDR3 coding DNA: TGCAGCGTCAAGACCCCGGGCACAGATACGCAGTATTTT.

V usage is TRBV20-1 and J usage is TRBJ2-1; D is possibly TRBD1 (5 bases). Trimming took off 3 bases at V and 6 bases at J, with 9 bases between the two ends. CDR3 length: 12 amino acids. Looked up from germline, CDR1 is DFQATT and CDR2 is SNEGSKA (reference sequence). The CDR3 DNA reads as TGCAGTGCTAGTCAGGGTTTCAATGAGCAGTTCTTC. Its protein is CSASQGFNEQFF.

This clonotype has just a few counts. The chain has TRBV12-3 or TRBV12-4 and TRBJ1-4; 7 bases map to TRBD1. The trim removed 6 bases at V and 8 bases at J, leaving 9 bases unmatched. The CDR3 sequence is 14 residues long. The chain's CDR3 is CASRRTGVEEKLFF. CDR3 nucleotide sequence: TGTGCCAGCAGGAGAACAGGGGTGGAAGAAAAACTGTTTTTT.

This clonotype was seen ten or more times. DNA for the CDR3: TGCAGCGTTGAAGATTTCAATGAGCAGTTCTTC. As protein: CSVEDFNEQFF. The chain joins TRBV29-1 to TRBJ2-1; no reliable D call. CDR1 is SQVTM and CDR2 is ANQGSEA in the germline V gene. Trimming pared 0 bases from V and 6 bases from J, leaving 3 bases between. The CDR3 loop spans 11 amino acids.

This clonotype was picked up a small number of times. This chain uses TRBV5-1 with TRBJ1-4; 7 bases are shared with TRBD1. V lost 6 bases to trimming and J lost 5 bases; unmatched junction nucleotides: 10. This CDR3 is 15 amino acids long. CDR1 SGHRS and CDR2 YFSETQ come from the germline V gene. CDR3: CASNLLGQRNEKLFF. CDR3 DNA sequence: TGCGCCAGCAACTTATTGGGACAGAGAAATGAAAAACTGTTTTTT.

The chain links TRBV2 to TRBJ2-2; D may be TRBD1 or TRBD2 (5 bases each). CDR1 is SNHLY, CDR2 FYNNEI, per germline. The CDR3 loop spans 14 amino acids. Deletions cut 4 bases from V and 4 bases from J, with 10 bases between. CDR3 nucleotide sequence: TGTGCCAGCAGTGTATGGGACCTCACCGGGGAGCTGTTTTTT. Translated, it gives CASSVWDLTGELFF.